This T cell receptor beta chain appears in the sequencing data of a study of control samples from healthy donors and cancer patients. This clone was observed a single time. The length of the CDR3 is 17 residues. Germline CDR1 and CDR2: SGDLS and YYNGEE. V was clipped by 1 base and J by 5 bases; unmatched bases: 6. The table came from immunoSEQ multiplex PCR; TCRdb's copy has only in-frame clones and leaves some out. This table has roughly 130,000 clones, 85% to 95% appearing once. This clonotype was obtained from a man aged 45 to 65 with head and neck cancer. J is TRBJ2-2 and V is TRBV9, with 12 nucleotides matching TRBD2. Material for sequencing was PBMCs. The chain's CDR3 is CASSVPSGGAETGELFF. The CDR3 DNA reads as TGTGCCAGCAGCGTACCTAGCGGGGGGGCTGAGACCGGGGAGCTGTTTTTT.